This entry is about one T cell receptor (beta chain). No antigen is known for it. The sample originates from a study of T cell responses to AZD1222 COVID-19 vaccine. Assay used: immunoSEQ multiplex PCR; TCRdb lists only in-frame clones, some missing. The sample has 150,000 or so clones; around 90% are singletons. Study conclusions and caveats: Unmutated variant regions are reportedly the target of nearly half of TCRs that are spike-specific. The study sampled repertoires only after the peak T cell response.

The sequences come from peripheral blood, collected 28 days after the second AZD1222 dose. The origin of this receptor is an adult who received the AZD1222 COVID-19 vaccine.

CDR3 protein: CASSFGAGMNNEQFF. For the CDR3, the DNA is TGTGCCAGCAGCTTCGGAGCGGGGATGAACAATGAGCAGTTCTTC. The chain recombines TRBV5-4 with TRBJ2-1; 7 nucleotides match TRBD2. This CDR3 is 15 amino acids long. Losses at the gene ends were 2 bases for V and 5 bases for J; bases not matched to a gene: 7. CDR1 is SGHNT and CDR2 is YYREEE in the germline V gene (reference sequence).